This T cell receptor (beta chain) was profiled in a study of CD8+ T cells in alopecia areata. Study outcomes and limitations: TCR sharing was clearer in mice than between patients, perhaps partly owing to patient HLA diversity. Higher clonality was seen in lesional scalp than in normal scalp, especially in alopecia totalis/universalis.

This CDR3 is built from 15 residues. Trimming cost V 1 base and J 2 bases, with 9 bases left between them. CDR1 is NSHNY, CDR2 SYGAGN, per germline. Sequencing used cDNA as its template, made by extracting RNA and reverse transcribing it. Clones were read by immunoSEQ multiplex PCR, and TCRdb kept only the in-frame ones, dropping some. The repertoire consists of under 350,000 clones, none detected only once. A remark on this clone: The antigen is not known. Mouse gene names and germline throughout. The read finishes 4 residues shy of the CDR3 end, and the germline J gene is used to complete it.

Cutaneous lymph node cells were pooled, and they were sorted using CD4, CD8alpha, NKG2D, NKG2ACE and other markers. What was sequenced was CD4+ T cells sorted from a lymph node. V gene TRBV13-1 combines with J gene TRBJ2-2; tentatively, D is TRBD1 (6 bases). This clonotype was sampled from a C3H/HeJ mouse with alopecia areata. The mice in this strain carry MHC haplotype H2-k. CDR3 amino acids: CASSDLGHNTGQLYF. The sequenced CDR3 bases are TGTGCCAGCAGTGATTTGGGACACAACACCGGG.